Listed below are T cell receptor beta chains from one sample, sequenced in a study of response to subunit inactivated influenza vaccine. MiXCR, applied by TCRdb to the RT-PCR reads, yields one record per CDR3 protein. Of 170,000 or so distinct CDR3 sequences in the sample, over 8.5% are singletons; the top ten hold 35% to 40%. Sequenced material: CD8+ T cells sorted from PBMCs, taken about 23 months after vaccination. The receptor source for this set is a man aged 50-75 years who received an inactivated influenza vaccine. The conserved cysteine and the conserved F or W are not part of the CDR3 here.

j_call v_call cdr3_aa
TRBJ2-7 TRBV28 ASRLGQDTYEQY
TRBJ2-1 TRBV28 ASSSMDQVYNEQF
TRBJ2-1 TRBV7-8 ASSLAPVNPNEQF
TRBJ2-2 TRBV7-7 ASSTWTSGDKAGELF
TRBJ1-5 TRBV21-1 ASSKLRWTGKGSQPQH
TRBJ2-1 TRBV14 ASSRTDSSYNEQF
TRBJ2-6 TRBV14 ASSQWEGPSGANVLT
TRBJ2-5 TRBV28 ASSVLSEETQY
TRBJ2-5 TRBV11-2 ASSHDRETQY
TRBJ2-1 TRBV20-1 SARSGPTSGIFNEQF
TRBJ2-1 TRBV4-1 ASSQDPQRGTYNEQF
TRBJ2-3 TRBV28 ASSFGTDRTDTQY
TRBJ2-7 TRBV5-6 ASSLDSPMEQY
TRBJ2-7 TRBV5-1 ASSYYPSPTGTYEQY
TRBJ1-1 TRBV7-9 ASSLNPEAF
TRBJ2-1 TRBV24-1 ATSDLGSSPNEQF
TRBJ2-3 TRBV13 ASSYPTSGKTDTQY
TRBJ2-5 TRBV9 ASSVVGETQY
TRBJ1-1 TRBV9 ASSAQVLNTEAF
TRBJ2-3 TRBV20-1 SARTSGNKRKFTDTQY
TRBJ2-7 TRBV20-1 SAQTGTGFEQY
TRBJ1-2 TRBV6-1 ASSRISGTANYGYT
TRBJ2-7 TRBV6-2/TRBV6-3 ASKSVGGREFQYEQY
TRBJ1-5 TRBV4-1 ASSQRQGSNQPQH
TRBJ1-1 TRBV28 ATSKVETGNVEAF
TRBJ2-7 TRBV28 ASSGYFYEQY
TRBJ2-7 TRBV4-1 ASSQAGAYYEQY
TRBJ1-3 TRBV6-6 ASSGPPTYAIY